This passage covers 27 T cell receptor beta chains from one sample sequenced in a study of graft-versus-host responses after intestinal transplantation. Using immunoSEQ multiplex PCR, the repertoire was profiled, and TCRdb retains in-frame clones only, with some absent. The repertoire holds 21,000 or so clones, with 50% to 65% as singletons. Specimen: alloreactive CD4+ T cells from a mixed lymphocyte reaction culture, collected before intestinal transplant. Subset in this sample: CFSE-low proliferating T cells sorted from roughly six-day pre-transplant mixed lymphocyte reaction (GvH or HvG direction). All receptors come from a human patient who received an intestinal transplant.

The chain recombines TRBV7-3 with TRBJ2-7; 7 nucleotides line up with TRBD1. This CDR3 region has 17 residues. V shed 1 base and J 2 bases; nucleotides not matched to a gene: 11. Germline V CDR1 and CDR2: SGHTA, FQGTGA. This CDR3 is CASSLKGYGDRAYEQYF. The DNA of the CDR3 is TGTGCCAGCAGCTTAAAAGGTTATGGTGACAGGGCCTACGAGCAGTACTTC.

This clone was observed a handful of times. The CDR3 is CASSLHEGSSSYEQYF. The CDR3 DNA is TGTGCCAGCTCACTTCACGAGGGAAGTAGCTCCTACGAGCAGTACTTC. The chain combines TRBV18 with TRBJ2-7; the D gene is possibly TRBD2 (5 bases). V was cut by 4 bases and J by 0 bases, with 16 bases left in between. CDR1 and CDR2 (germline): KGHSH, LQKENI. This CDR3 spans 16 amino acids.

The chain recombines TRBV28 with TRBJ2-4; 7 bases match TRBD1. The germline gives CDR1 MDHEN, CDR2 SYDVKM. Trimming removed 7 bases from V and 3 bases from J; junction bases left unmatched: 6. CDR3 length equals 14 residues. The DNA of the CDR3 is TGTGCCAGCAACTCCCAGGGGGTCAAAAACATTCAGTACTTC. Its translation: CASNSQGVKNIQYF.

The J gene is TRBJ2-7, the V gene TRBV15; 12 nucleotides line up with TRBD2. Trimming at V came to 3 bases and at J to 2 bases, leaving 5 bases not matched to a gene. From germline, CDR1 is LNHNV and CDR2 YYDKDF (reference sequence). This CDR3 spans 16 amino acids. This CDR3 is CATSRRLAGVTYEQYF. Here the CDR3 DNA reads TGTGCCACCAGCAGGAGACTAGCGGGAGTTACCTACGAGCAGTACTTC.

The genes are TRBV4-1 and TRBJ2-7; TRBD2 matches at 13 bases. The CDR3 totals 17 residues. The germline CDR1 and CDR2 sequences are MGHRA and YSYEKL. Trimming cost V 0 bases and J 8 bases; bases outside gene matches: 10. CDR3 sequence: CASSQDGARTSGRKQYF. The CDR3 DNA sequence: TGCGCCAGCAGCCAAGATGGGGCCCGGACTAGCGGGAGAAAGCAGTACTTC.

The rearrangement uses TRBV2 and TRBJ2-1; a possible D gene is TRBD1 (6 bases). Germline V gene sequence: CDR1 SNHLY, CDR2 FYNNEI. The CDR3 runs to 15 residues. V was shortened by 5 bases and J by 6 bases, with 17 bases between the two germline ends. CDR3 sequence reads: CASSPDRTVGNEQFF. The CDR3 coding sequence is TGTGCCAGCAGTCCAGACAGGACGGTGGGCAATGAGCAGTTCTTC.

In this sample, this clone turned up once. V and J are TRBV19 and TRBJ2-7; possible D gene TRBD2, 5 bases. Trimming left V 10 bases short and J 1 base short, with 14 bases between. From germline, CDR1 is LNHDA and CDR2 SQIVND (reference sequence). This CDR3 is built from 13 residues. CDR3 sequence reads: CATLDWSSYEQYF. CDR3 sequence (DNA): TGTGCCACTCTGGACTGGTCGTCCTACGAGCAGTACTTC.

This rearrangement joins TRBV28 to TRBJ1-1; 7 nucleotides match TRBD1. The CDR3 has 15 residues. CDR1 and CDR2 from the germline V gene are MDHEN and SYDVKM. V lost 2 bases and J lost 5; bases outside the gene matches: 8. The CDR3 DNA reads TGTGCCAGCAGTTTAGAGAGGGGGCTCGGGACTGAAGCTTTCTTT. Protein sequence: CASSLERGLGTEAFF.

This rearrangement joins TRBV6-5 to TRBJ2-7, with D possibly matching TRBD1 (5 bases). Germline V gene sequence: CDR1 MNHEY, CDR2 SVGAGI. This CDR3 region has 15 residues. The ends were cut back, 4 bases at V and 0 bases at J, with 13 bases in the middle. CDR3 in DNA: TGTGCCAGCAGTTTAGCCAGGGCTCTCTCCTACGAGCAGTACTTC. Residues: CASSLARALSYEQYF.

The rearrangement joins TRBV5-1 to TRBJ1-2, with D uncertain. The CDR3 sequence is 14 residues long. Per germline, CDR1 SGHRS and CDR2 YFSETQ. V lost 0 bases, J lost 7 bases, and 13 bases lay in between. CDR3 sequence reads: CASSLERAGFGYTF. The DNA of the CDR3 is TGCGCCAGCAGCTTGGAAAGGGCGGGTTTTGGCTACACCTTC.

This clone was counted only a few times. The chain is built from TRBV7-9 and TRBJ2-7, with D possibly being TRBD1 (6 bases). The germline gives CDR1 SEHNR, CDR2 FQNEAQ (reference sequence). This CDR3 is 15 amino acids long. V was pared by 2 bases and J by 3 bases, with 14 bases between. The CDR3 DNA follows: TGTGCCAGCAGCTTAAGCGCAGGGGTCCTCTACGAGCAGTACTTC. Its protein is CASSLSAGVLYEQYF.

The rearrangement uses TRBV2 and TRBJ2-3; maybe TRBD2 (6 bases). Germline V lookup: CDR1 SNHLY, CDR2 FYNNEI. The CDR3 covers 13 residues. V lost 4 bases and J 3 bases, leaving 8 bases between the germline ends. The DNA for the CDR3 is TGTGCCAGCAGTGTGGGACTTACAGATACGCAGTATTTT. It translates to CASSVGLTDTQYF.

This chain uses TRBV27 with TRBJ1-5; 7 bases are a match to TRBD1. The germline gives CDR1 MNHEY, CDR2 SMNVEV (reference sequence). Trimming cost V 5 bases and J 2 bases; bases outside gene matches: 6. The CDR3 is 15 amino acids. The DNA of the CDR3 is TGTGCCAGCAGTGCGACAGGGATCGGCAATCAGCCCCAGCATTTT. Protein product: CASSATGIGNQPQHF.

The chain uses TRBV5-1 and TRBJ2-7, with 7 bases matching TRBD1. Germline V lookup: CDR1 SGHRS, CDR2 YFSETQ. This CDR3 is 14 amino acids long. The V and J ends lost 2 bases and 2 bases, in that order; junction bases with no gene match: 4. CDR3 nucleotide sequence: TGCGCCAGCAGCTTCTCGGGACAGACCTACGAGCAGTACTTC. Amino acid sequence: CASSFSGQTYEQYF.

This clone was counted once. The chain employs TRBV30 and TRBJ2-7, with 7 nucleotides matching TRBD2. CDR1 is GTSNPN, CDR2 SVGIG, per germline (reference sequence). This CDR3 has 14 residues. The V gene end was trimmed by 5 bases and the J gene end by 3 bases; junction bases not matched to a gene: 10. CDR3: CAWSRNGGNYEQYF. CDR3 bases: TGTGCCTGGTCGCGGAACGGGGGGAACTACGAGCAGTACTTC.

The chain has TRBV11-2 and TRBJ1-2, with D maybe TRBD1 (5 bases). Germline values: CDR1 SGHAT, CDR2 FQNNGV. CDR3 length: 15 amino acids. V was cut by 1 base and J by 3 bases, with 12 bases left in between. The CDR3 spells CASSLGAQGYYGYTF. CDR3 nucleotides: TGTGCCAGCAGCTTAGGCGCCCAGGGTTACTATGGCTACACCTTC.

The chain combines TRBV6-1 with TRBJ1-6, with D possibly matching TRBD1 (5 bases). This CDR3 contains 14 residues. Trimming cost V 10 bases and J 4 bases, with 14 bases left between them. Germline values: CDR1 MNHNS, CDR2 SASEGT. The CDR3 DNA sequence: TGTGCCACCATTACAGGTTCTTATAATTCACCCCTCCACTTT. Protein sequence: CATITGSYNSPLHF.

This chain connects TRBV6-1 to TRBJ1-5; 8 positions agree with TRBD1. The CDR3 is 15 amino acids. Germline CDR1 MNHNS, CDR2 SASEGT. J was trimmed by 4 bases and V by 8 bases; bases with no gene match: 10. The CDR3 is CASGPHRTGNQPQHF. CDR3 in DNA: TGTGCCAGCGGGCCGCATAGGACAGGGAATCAGCCCCAGCATTTT.

This clone was recorded a few times. The chain couples TRBV27 to TRBJ2-3, with D perhaps TRBD2 (6 bases). Germline V gives CDR1 MNHEY, CDR2 SMNVEV (reference sequence). V was pared by 8 bases and J by 4 bases, with 13 bases between. The CDR3 sequence is 13 residues long. The CDR3 DNA reads TGTGCCAGCGGGGCGGGGAGGTCAGATACGCAGTATTTT. This encodes CASGAGRSDTQYF.

The J gene is TRBJ2-1, the V gene TRBV11-2, with D perhaps matching TRBD1 (6 bases). CDR1 and CDR2 (germline): SGHAT, FQNNGV. The V and J ends lost 4 bases and 11 bases respectively, with 12 bases between them. CDR3 length: 12 residues. CDR3: CASSSLDRKQFF. In DNA form, the CDR3 reads TGTGCCAGCAGCTCTTTAGACAGGAAGCAGTTCTTC.

V is TRBV5-4 and J is TRBJ2-1; D may be TRBD1 (5 bases). CDR3 length equals 16 residues. Looked up from germline, CDR1 is SGHNT and CDR2 is YYREEE (reference sequence). Trimming stripped 1 base from V and 6 bases from J, with 17 bases between. Written as DNA, the CDR3 is TGTGCCAGCAGCTTGACCCGACAGAAGGGTCTCAATGAGCAGTTCTTC. Its translation: CASSLTRQKGLNEQFF.

The rearrangement joins TRBV6-1 to TRBJ2-7, with 8 positions matching TRBD2. CDR1 is MNHNS and CDR2 is SASEGT in the germline V gene. The V and J ends lost 1 base and 3 bases, in that order; junction bases with no gene match: 5. This CDR3 region has 15 residues. The DNA for the CDR3 is TGTGCCAGCAGTGAAGTGAGTAGCGGGATCTACGAGCAGTACTTC. It yields the protein CASSEVSSGIYEQYF.

CDR3 protein: CASSSRDRSSYNEQFF. CDR3 sequence (DNA): TGTGCCAGCAGCTCACGGGACAGGAGCTCCTACAATGAGCAGTTCTTC. The rearrangement links TRBV7-9 to TRBJ2-1, with 8 bases aligning to TRBD1. The CDR3 covers 16 residues. Germline CDR1 reads SEHNR; CDR2 reads FQNEAQ (reference sequence). V shed 4 bases and J 0 bases; nucleotides not matched to a gene: 5. The entire variable domain, with the rest obtained from reference TRBV7-9 and TRBJ2-1, is as follows: DTGVSQNPRHKITKRGQNVTFRCDPISEHNRLYWYRQTLGQGPEFLTYFQNEAQLEKSRLLSDRFSAERPKGSFSTLEIQRTEQGDSAMYLCASSSRDRSSYNEQFFGPGTRLTVL.

This clone has only a few counts. Here the CDR3 DNA reads TGTGCCAGCAGCTTGGGAGTCGGCGGGCAGCCCCAGCATTTT. Protein product: CASSLGVGGQPQHF. This chain connects TRBV5-4 to TRBJ1-5; D unclear. V was pared by 0 bases and J by 7 bases, with 11 bases between. CDR3 length equals 14 residues. Germline V gene data show CDR1 as SGHNT and CDR2 as YYREEE (reference sequence).

This chain connects TRBV5-1 to TRBJ2-3; 8 bases line up with TRBD1. From germline, CDR1 is SGHRS and CDR2 YFSETQ. The CDR3 sequence is 15 residues long. Trimming at V came to 0 bases and at J to 2 bases, leaving 2 bases not matched to a gene. The chain's CDR3 is CASSLGQGPTDTQYF. CDR3 nucleotides: TGCGCCAGCAGCTTGGGACAGGGGCCCACAGATACGCAGTATTTT. Full variable domain (missing parts from reference TRBV5-1 and TRBJ2-3): KAGVTQTPRYLIKTRGQQVTLSCSPISGHRSVSWYQQTPGQGLQFLFEYFSETQRNKGNFPGRFSGRQFSNSRSEMNVSTLELGDSALYLCASSLGQGPTDTQYFGPGTRLTVL.

The chain carries TRBV5-1 and TRBJ2-6; 8 bases are shared with TRBD1. The CDR3 totals 18 residues. The V segment lost 0 bases and the J segment 3 bases; nucleotides outside the gene matches: 8. Germline CDR1 is SGHRS and CDR2 is YFSETQ. The CDR3 nucleotides are TGCGCCAGCAGCTTGGAGCCAGGGGGCGGGTTTGGGGCCAACGTCCTGACTTTC. This translates into CASSLEPGGGFGANVLTF.

This chain joins TRBV7-2 and TRBJ2-3; 10 nucleotides agree with TRBD2. J was trimmed by 3 bases and V by 1 base; bases with no gene match: 4. The CDR3 spans 16 residues. In germline, CDR1 is SGHTA, CDR2 FQGNSA. The CDR3 DNA sequence: TGTGCCAGCAGCTTAGAGGTAGCGGGAGGTACAGATACGCAGTATTTT. Translation gives CASSLEVAGGTDTQYF.